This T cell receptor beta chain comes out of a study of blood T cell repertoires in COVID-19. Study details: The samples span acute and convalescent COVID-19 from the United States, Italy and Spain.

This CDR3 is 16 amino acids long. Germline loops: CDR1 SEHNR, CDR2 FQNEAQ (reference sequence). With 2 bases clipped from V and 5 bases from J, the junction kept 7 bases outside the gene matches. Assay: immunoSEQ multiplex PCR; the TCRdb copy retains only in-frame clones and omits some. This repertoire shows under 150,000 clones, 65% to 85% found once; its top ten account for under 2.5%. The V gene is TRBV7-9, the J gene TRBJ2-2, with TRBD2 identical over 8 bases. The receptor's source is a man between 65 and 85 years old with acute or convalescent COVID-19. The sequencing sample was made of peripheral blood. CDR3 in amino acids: CASSLPGGTRTGELFF. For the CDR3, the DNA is TGTGCCAGCAGCTTACCGGGGGGGACTAGGACCGGGGAGCTGTTTTTT.